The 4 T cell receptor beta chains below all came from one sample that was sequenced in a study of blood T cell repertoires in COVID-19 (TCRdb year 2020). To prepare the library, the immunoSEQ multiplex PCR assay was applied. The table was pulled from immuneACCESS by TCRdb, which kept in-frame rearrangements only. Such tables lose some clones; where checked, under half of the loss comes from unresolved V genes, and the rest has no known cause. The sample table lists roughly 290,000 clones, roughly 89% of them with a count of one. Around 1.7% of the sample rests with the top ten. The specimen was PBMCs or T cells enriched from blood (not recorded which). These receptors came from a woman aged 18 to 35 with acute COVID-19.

CDR3 in DNA: TGCGCCAGCAGCTTGGCAGGGGTAACAGGCGCAGCTTTCTTT. Protein product: CASSLAGVTGAAFF. This chain uses TRBV5-1 with TRBJ1-1, with TRBD1 as a possible D gene (6 bases). This CDR3 is built from 14 residues. With 0 bases removed from V and 10 bases from J, the gap between germline ends came to 16 bases. The germline V gene encodes CDR1 SGHRS and CDR2 YFSETQ.

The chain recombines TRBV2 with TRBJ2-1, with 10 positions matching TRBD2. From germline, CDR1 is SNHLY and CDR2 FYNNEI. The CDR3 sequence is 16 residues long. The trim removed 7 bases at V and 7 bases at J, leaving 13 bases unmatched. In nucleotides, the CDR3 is TGTGCCAGCAAGGGCTCTAGCGGGAGTTGGGTGAATGAGCAGTTCTTC. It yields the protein CASKGSSGSWVNEQFF.

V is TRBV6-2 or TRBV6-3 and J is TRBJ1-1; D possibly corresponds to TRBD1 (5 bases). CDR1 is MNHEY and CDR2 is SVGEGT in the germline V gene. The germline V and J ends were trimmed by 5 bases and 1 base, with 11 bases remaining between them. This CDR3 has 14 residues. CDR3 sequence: CASSTRVGNTEAFF. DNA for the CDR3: TGTGCCAGCAGTACCAGGGTGGGGAACACTGAAGCTTTCTTT.

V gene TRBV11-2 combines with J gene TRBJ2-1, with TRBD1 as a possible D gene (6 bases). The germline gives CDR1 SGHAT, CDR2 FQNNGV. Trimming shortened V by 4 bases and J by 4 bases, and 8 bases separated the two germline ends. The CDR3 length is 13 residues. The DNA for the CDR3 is TGTGCCAGCAGCTCACAGGGATACAATGAGCAGTTCTTC. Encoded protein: CASSSQGYNEQFF.